The 18 T cell receptor beta chains below all came from one sample that was sequenced in a study of T cells after posttransplantation cyclophosphamide. The data were produced by immunoSEQ multiplex PCR, yet TCRdb's version contains in-frame clones alone and is incomplete. The table shows tens of thousands of clones, with 70% to 90% occurring only once. Sequencing was performed on PBMCs. The receptors come from a woman aged 40-49 years with a blood cancer, CMV-positive, and with a related stem cell donor.

The rearrangement uses TRBV7-2 and TRBJ1-3, with D possibly being TRBD1 (6 bases). Per the germline V gene, CDR1 is SGHTA and CDR2 is FQGNSA. This CDR3 has 14 amino acids. The germline V and J ends were trimmed by 4 bases and 2 bases, with 9 bases remaining between them. The chain's CDR3 is CASSSGQTGNTIYF. In DNA form, the CDR3 reads TGTGCCAGCAGCTCGGGACAAACTGGAAACACCATATATTTT.

V is TRBV6-1 and J is TRBJ2-1; 7 positions agree with TRBD1. Germline values: CDR1 MNHNS, CDR2 SASEGT. This CDR3 comprises 14 residues. V gave up 6 bases and J gave up 7 bases; unmatched junction bases: 9. CDR3 coding DNA: TGTGCCAGCAGATACCCGGGACAGCGAAATGAGCAGTTCTTC. It is translated as CASRYPGQRNEQFF.

The gene calls are TRBV2 and TRBJ1-2; D may be TRBD1 (5 bases). V gave up 3 bases and J gave up 7 bases, with 12 bases separating them. CDR3 size: 13 residues. Germline loops: CDR1 SNHLY, CDR2 FYNNEI. The CDR3 sequence: CASSEGHSGGYTF. In DNA, the CDR3 is TGTGCCAGCAGTGAGGGGCATTCGGGTGGCTACACCTTC.

The chain combines TRBV7-2 with TRBJ2-7, with 7 bases lining up with TRBD1. The ends lost 2 bases at V and 1 base at J; junction bases unmatched: 8. Per the germline V gene, CDR1 is SGHTA and CDR2 is FQGNSA. The CDR3 spans 16 residues. Here the CDR3 DNA reads TGTGCCAGCAGCTTACCCCGGGACAGAGTTTCCTACGAGCAGTACTTC. The encoded protein is CASSLPRDRVSYEQYF. The full variable domain, in which reference TRBV7-2 and TRBJ2-7 provide the parts outside the CDR3, is GAGVSQSPSNKVTEKGKDVELRCDPISGHTALYWYRQSLGQGLEFLIYFQGNSAPDKSGLPSDRFSAERTGGSVSTLTIQRTQQEDSAVYLCASSLPRDRVSYEQYFGPGTRLTVT.

This clone was observed once. The rearrangement links TRBV13 to TRBJ2-7; 8 bases agree with TRBD1. Trimming removed 5 bases from V and 2 bases from J; junction bases left unmatched: 8. Germline V gene data show CDR1 as PRHDT and CDR2 as FYEKMQ (reference sequence). The CDR3 is 15 residues long. The CDR3 reads CASSGRQGPAYEQYF. Written as DNA, the CDR3 is TGTGCCAGCAGCGGACGACAGGGGCCGGCCTACGAGCAGTACTTC.

The rearrangement uses TRBV4-1 and TRBJ1-3, with D perhaps matching TRBD1 (6 bases). The CDR3 has 16 amino acids. Germline V gives CDR1 MGHRA, CDR2 YSYEKL. V dropped 3 bases and J dropped 1 base, with 13 bases sitting between them. As DNA, the CDR3 is TGCGCCAGCAGCCAGCCTAGGACAGATTCTGGAAACACCATATATTTT. Translated, it gives CASSQPRTDSGNTIYF.

The chain links TRBV7-3 to TRBJ2-2; 10 positions agree with TRBD2. The CDR3 spans 16 residues. V trimming: 4 bases; J trimming: 1 base; junction bases outside the gene matches: 3. Germline V gene data show CDR1 as SGHTA and CDR2 as FQGTGA. The CDR3 loop is CASSWSGGGNTGELFF. CDR3 coding DNA: TGTGCCAGCAGCTGGAGCGGGGGGGGGAACACCGGGGAGCTGTTTTTT.

In this sample, this clone turned up once. The gene calls are TRBV2 and TRBJ2-7, with 10 bases lining up with TRBD1. The CDR3 length is 13 residues. Germline V CDR1 and CDR2: SNHLY, FYNNEI. V lost 7 bases to trimming and J lost 3 bases; unmatched junction nucleotides: 3. The CDR3 sequence is CASNRDRGYEQYF. The CDR3 DNA is TGTGCCAGCAATCGGGACAGGGGCTACGAGCAGTACTTC.

V and J are TRBV6-1 and TRBJ1-4; D not certain. From germline, CDR1 is MNHNS and CDR2 SASEGT. The germline V and J ends were trimmed by 0 bases and 3 bases, with 11 bases remaining between them. The CDR3 is 16 residues long. The CDR3: CASSEAMGRANEKLFF. As DNA, the CDR3 is TGTGCCAGCAGTGAAGCTATGGGGAGAGCTAATGAAAAACTGTTTTTT.

This clone has a single count. Here the CDR3 reads CSVNPSGGVLSFLNEQFF. In nucleotides, the CDR3 is TGCAGCGTGAACCCTAGCGGGGGGGTTTTAAGCTTTCTAAATGAGCAGTTCTTC. V gene TRBV29-1 combines with J gene TRBJ2-1; 12 positions match TRBD2. CDR3 size: 18 residues. J lost 7 bases, V lost 6 bases, and 19 bases had no gene match. Germline loops: CDR1 SQVTM, CDR2 ANQGSEA.

On this clone itself: The junction does not match germline at one end; this may be a read error. Different DNA sequences within this sample yield the same CDR3. This chain joins TRBV28 and TRBJ1-6; D is possibly TRBD1 (5 bases). Per germline, CDR1 MDHEN and CDR2 SYDVKM. The CDR3 extends over 16 amino acids. The CDR3 is CASSFQSQGQNSPLHF. The CDR3 coding sequence is TGTGCCAGCAGTTTCCAGTCCCAGGGTCAAAATTCCCCCCTCCACTTT.

The J gene is TRBJ1-5, the V gene TRBV11-2, with 7 bases identical to TRBD1. J lost 7 bases, V lost 0 bases, and 6 bases had no gene match. Germline CDR1 SGHAT, CDR2 FQNNGV. The CDR3 consists of 15 residues. CDR3 protein: CASSLEGGEGQPQHF. CDR3 DNA: TGTGCCAGCAGCTTAGAAGGGGGCGAGGGGCAGCCCCAGCATTTT.

The chain is built from TRBV18 and TRBJ2-7; 8 bases line up with TRBD1. CDR3 length: 16 residues. The germline gives CDR1 KGHSH, CDR2 LQKENI. J gave up 6 bases and V 3 bases, and 13 bases lay outside the gene matches. The CDR3, as DNA: TGTGCCAGCTCACCTCAGACAGGGGACCTCAGTTCCGAGCAGTACTTC. This encodes CASSPQTGDLSSEQYF.

The rearrangement joins TRBV19 to TRBJ1-2, with TRBD1 as a possible D gene (5 bases). The CDR3 runs 14 residues. CDR1 LNHDA and CDR2 SQIVND come from the germline V gene (reference sequence). Trimming took off 6 bases at V and 6 bases at J, with 17 bases between the two ends. The DNA for the CDR3 is TGTGCCAGTAGCCTCCAGGCGGGGGTACATGGCTACACCTTC. Residues: CASSLQAGVHGYTF.

V and J are TRBV5-6 and TRBJ1-5; D uncertain. CDR3 length equals 14 residues. V was trimmed by 2 bases and J by 0 bases, leaving 6 bases between them. Looked up from germline, CDR1 is SGHDT and CDR2 is YYEEEE. CDR3 sequence: CASSFGISNQPQHF. The CDR3 DNA sequence: TGTGCCAGCAGCTTCGGGATTAGCAATCAGCCCCAGCATTTT.

The chain employs TRBV4-1 and TRBJ2-7; 9 bases fit TRBD1. V was clipped by 3 bases and J by 9 bases; unmatched bases: 12. This CDR3 is built from 15 residues. Germline V lookup: CDR1 MGHRA, CDR2 YSYEKL. The CDR3: CASSQGGGTGKGQYF. DNA for the CDR3: TGCGCCAGCAGCCAGGGGGGCGGGACAGGGAAGGGGCAGTACTTC.

This clone was found a few times. V is TRBV7-2 and J is TRBJ1-4; D uncertain. The CDR3 spans 17 residues. Germline-derived CDR1 and CDR2 are SGHTA and FQGNSA. Trimming took 5 bases from V and 2 from J, leaving 18 bases between them. As DNA, the CDR3 is TGTGCCAGCAGCCCCGGGGAGGGAATCACTACTAATGAAAAACTGTTTTTT. Translating gives CASSPGEGITTNEKLFF. Drawing the rest from reference TRBV7-2 and TRBJ1-4, the complete variable domain is GAGVSQSPSNKVTEKGKDVELRCDPISGHTALYWYRQSLGQGLEFLIYFQGNSAPDKSGLPSDRFSAERTGGSVSTLTIQRTQQEDSAVYLCASSPGEGITTNEKLFFGSGTQLSVL.

The V call is TRBV11-2, the J call TRBJ1-1; D is uncertain. This CDR3 contains 17 residues. V was pared by 5 bases and J by 0 bases, with 19 bases between. CDR1 is SGHAT, CDR2 FQNNGV, per germline. In nucleotides, the CDR3 is TGTGCCAGCAGCCGACGTGGAGGCCGGGAGGTGAACACTGAAGCTTTCTTT. Translation gives CASSRRGGREVNTEAFF.